The 20 T cell receptor beta chains reported below all come from one sample, sequenced in a study of response to subunit inactivated influenza vaccine. TCRdb ran MiXCR on the RT-PCR reads and lists one entry per CDR3 protein. This sample has 560,000 or so distinct CDR3 sequences, with around 8% found just once. The input for sequencing was PBMCs from blood, taken roughly 24 months after vaccination. The receptor set was obtained from a man in his fifties or sixties who received an inactivated influenza vaccine.

This clonotype was picked up a small number of times. The chain is built from TRBV5-5 and TRBJ1-1; tentatively, D is TRBD1 (6 bases). Between the trimmed V and J ends, which lost 0 bases and 3 bases, there was a span of 18 bases. The germline V gene encodes CDR1 SGHKS and CDR2 YYEKEE (reference sequence). This CDR3 has 17 residues. The CDR3 region is CASSLVSAGVQDTEAFF. The CDR3 bases are TGTGCCAGCAGCTTGGTTTCGGCAGGGGTCCAGGACACTGAAGCTTTCTTT.

This clonotype was recorded many times. In nucleotides, the CDR3 is TGCGCCAGCAGTGAGTCTGTGAATTCACCCCTCCACTTT. Translation: CASSESVNSPLHF. The J gene is TRBJ1-6, the V gene TRBV10-2; D uncertain. Trimming shortened V by 0 bases and J by 7 bases, and 4 bases separated the two germline ends. CDR1 is WSHSY and CDR2 is SAAADI in the germline V gene. The CDR3 is 13 amino acids.

This clonotype was counted only a few times. This rearrangement joins TRBV7-2 to TRBJ1-2; D not resolved. CDR1 SGHTA and CDR2 FQGNSA come from the germline V gene. Trimming removed 5 bases at V and 4 bases at J, with 11 bases between. CDR3 length: 13 amino acids. The CDR3 sequence: CASSPPYGYGYTF. The CDR3, as DNA: TGTGCCAGCAGCCCTCCATATGGCTATGGCTACACCTTC.

Many counts were recorded for this clonotype. The rearrangement links TRBV11-2 to TRBJ2-1, with a possible D match to TRBD1 (5 bases). The CDR3 runs to 13 residues. Germline loops: CDR1 SGHAT, CDR2 FQNNGV. V was pared by 8 bases and J by 2 bases, with 10 bases between. CDR3 protein: CASEGVAYNEQFF. The CDR3 nucleotides read TGTGCCAGCGAAGGGGTCGCCTACAATGAGCAGTTCTTC.

This clonotype was picked up many times. The junction shows a germline mismatch at one end, possibly a read error. The V call is TRBV4-2, the J call TRBJ1-1; no reliable D call. The germline gives CDR1 LGHNA, CDR2 YNFKEQ. This CDR3 comprises 16 residues. Here the CDR3 reads CASSQDRSGMNAEAFF. The DNA of the CDR3 is TGTGCCAGCAGCCAAGACAGGTCTGGAATGAACGCTGAAGCTTTCTTT.

This clonotype has a count of ten or more. V gene TRBV7-2 combines with J gene TRBJ1-1, with 9 bases aligning to TRBD1. V trimming: 1 base; J trimming: 10 bases; junction bases outside the gene matches: 13. Germline CDR1 is SGHTA and CDR2 is FQGNSA. This CDR3 spans 16 amino acids. For the CDR3, the DNA is TGTGCCAGCAGCTTAGATGCGACAGGGGGTTTAAGGGGAGCTTTCTTT. Translating gives CASSLDATGGLRGAFF.

This clonotype has at least ten counts. The CDR3 coding sequence is TGCAGCGTTGAGGTTGGCTCCTACAATGAGCAGTTCTTC. Translating it yields CSVEVGSYNEQFF. V and J are TRBV29-1 and TRBJ2-1; D remains unclear. The CDR3 spans 13 residues. CDR1 and CDR2 (germline): SQVTM, ANQGSEA. V lost 3 bases, J lost 0 bases, and 6 bases lay in between.

V and J are TRBV5-1 and TRBJ2-6; D gene ambiguous. The CDR3 length is 15 residues. V was pared by 2 bases and J by 0 bases, with 6 bases between. Germline lookup yields CDR1 SGHRS and CDR2 YFSETQ. CDR3 amino acids: CASSFRVSGANVLTF. CDR3 DNA: TGCGCCAGCAGCTTCCGGGTCTCTGGGGCCAACGTCCTGACTTTC.

Ten or more counts support this clonotype. The chain is built from TRBV20-1 and TRBJ2-4, with 7 bases identical to TRBD2. The CDR3 is 14 residues long. V lost 4 bases, J lost 7 bases, and 10 bases stayed unmatched. CDR1 and CDR2 from the germline V gene are DFQATT and SNEGSKA (reference sequence). In DNA form, the CDR3 reads TGCAGTGCTATTTATGCGGGAGCGCGGAACATTCAGTACTTC. Its protein is CSAIYAGARNIQYF.

The table lists this clonotype with a few counts. The chain has TRBV2 and TRBJ2-7; TRBD2 matches 7 bases. V lost 5 bases to trimming and J lost 0 bases; unmatched junction nucleotides: 4. The CDR3 totals 14 residues. CDR1 and CDR2 from the germline V gene are SNHLY and FYNNEI. The chain's CDR3 is CASSHRDYSYEQYF. CDR3 DNA: TGTGCCAGCAGTCACCGGGACTACTCCTACGAGCAGTACTTC.

This clonotype was observed a handful of times. This chain links TRBV20-1 with TRBJ2-3; 9 bases align to TRBD1. The CDR3 has 14 residues. CDR1 and CDR2 from the germline V gene are DFQATT and SNEGSKA (reference sequence). J was trimmed by 10 bases and V by 4 bases; bases with no gene match: 12. This chain's CDR3 is CSATTGGRSNAQYF. CDR3 nucleotides: TGCAGTGCTACTACAGGGGGCCGTTCAAACGCGCAGTATTTT.

This clonotype was seen ten or more times. V gene TRBV6-2 or TRBV6-3 combines with J gene TRBJ2-3, with a weak D call TRBD1 (6 bases). Trimming pared 6 bases from V and 2 bases from J, leaving 18 bases between. Looked up from germline, CDR1 is MNHEY and CDR2 is SVGEGT. CDR3 length equals 16 residues. The CDR3 DNA reads TGTGCCAGCAGCTCTTACAGGGAAGGGCTCACAGATACGCAGTATTTT. The encoded protein is CASSSYREGLTDTQYF.

This clonotype was counted ten times or more. The genes are TRBV7-2 and TRBJ2-2; D ambiguous. The CDR3 is 17 residues long. Trimming took 0 bases from V and 5 from J, leaving 16 bases between them. Germline-derived CDR1 and CDR2 are SGHTA and FQGNSA. Here the CDR3 reads CASSLAVGRVMTGELFF. The CDR3, as DNA: TGTGCCAGCAGCTTAGCGGTTGGCAGAGTCATGACCGGGGAGCTGTTTTTT.

This clonotype was counted only a few times. The gene calls are TRBV30 and TRBJ2-7; TRBD1 is a possible D gene (6 bases). The germline V gene encodes CDR1 GTSNPN and CDR2 SVGIG (reference sequence). This CDR3 has 12 amino acids. The germline V and J ends were trimmed by 4 bases and 6 bases, with 13 bases remaining between them. In nucleotides, the CDR3 is TGTGCCTGGACCAGGGGTGTGAGCGAGCAGTACTTC. Protein: CAWTRGVSEQYF.

The V call is TRBV20-1, the J call TRBJ2-3, with 10 bases lining up with TRBD2. This CDR3 contains 15 residues. Germline CDR1 DFQATT, CDR2 SNEGSKA (reference sequence). V gave up 0 bases and J gave up 8 bases; unmatched junction bases: 8. The CDR3 loop is CSARDLAGVGSTQYF. The DNA of the CDR3 is TGCAGTGCTAGAGACCTAGCGGGAGTGGGGTCTACGCAGTATTTT.

This clonotype appeared a few times. The V call is TRBV7-2, the J call TRBJ2-3; possibly TRBD1 or TRBD2 for D (5 bases each). Germline CDR1 SGHTA, CDR2 FQGNSA. The germline V and J ends were trimmed by 3 bases and 5 bases, with 12 bases remaining between them. This CDR3 has 14 residues. The CDR3 DNA reads as TGTGCCAGCAGCTTTAACAGGAGGAGAGATACGCAGTATTTT. It yields the protein CASSFNRRRDTQYF.

This clonotype was seen ten or more times. This chain connects TRBV6-1 to TRBJ2-2, with D tentatively TRBD2 (6 bases). Trimming cost V 5 bases and J 4 bases, with 14 bases left between them. Germline V gene lookup returns CDR1 MNHNS and CDR2 SASEGT. CDR3 length equals 15 residues. DNA for the CDR3: TGTGCCAGCAGTCCTGGTAGCGGTAGCACCGGGGAGCTGTTTTTT. It codes for CASSPGSGSTGELFF.

The chain joins TRBV5-4 to TRBJ2-2, with TRBD2 identical over 8 bases. Per germline, CDR1 SGHNT and CDR2 YYREEE (reference sequence). The CDR3 contains 15 residues. After removal of 7 bases from V and 7 bases from J, the junction contained 12 bases not matched to a gene. The CDR3 nucleotides are TGTGCCAGCGGGGTAGCGGGAATCAGCGGCGGGGAGCTGTTTTTT. Protein: CASGVAGISGGELFF.

This clonotype turned up a few times. The chain combines TRBV29-1 with TRBJ1-4, with 10 positions matching TRBD1. CDR3 size: 13 residues. V lost 4 bases, J lost 6 bases, and 2 bases stayed unmatched. Per the germline V gene, CDR1 is SQVTM and CDR2 is ANQGSEA. The chain's CDR3 is CSVGQGADEKLFF. The CDR3 region has the DNA TGCAGCGTTGGACAGGGGGCAGATGAAAAACTGTTTTTT.

This clonotype was detected a few times. This sequence joins TRBV7-2 and TRBJ1-1; D is uncertain. This CDR3 is built from 15 residues. Germline CDR1 and CDR2: SGHTA and FQGNSA. Trimming left V 7 bases short and J 1 base short, with 16 bases between. DNA of the CDR3: TGTGCCAGCACCCTTATACGAGGAGCGAACACTGAAGCTTTCTTT. Protein sequence: CASTLIRGANTEAFF.